The 8 T cell receptor beta chains listed next were all sequenced from one sample in a study of radiotherapy plus CTLA-4 blockade in lung cancer. Some clones are missing from TCRdb's copy, which holds only in-frame ones; the method was immunoSEQ multiplex PCR. Among 77,000 or so clones listed, roughly 70% were seen once. Sequencing used peripheral blood, obtained from a patient treated with radiotherapy plus ipilimumab. These receptor sequences come from a human donor with non-small cell lung cancer whose response to radiotherapy plus ipilimumab could not be evaluated.

Only one count was recorded for this clone. The chain employs TRBV27 and TRBJ1-4; 11 bases line up with TRBD1. The germline V gene has CDR1 MNHEY and CDR2 SMNVEV (reference sequence). There are 15 residues in the CDR3. Trimming at V came to 5 bases and at J to 8 bases, leaving 7 bases not matched to a gene. The CDR3 here is CASSPWDRGAEKLFF. In DNA form, the CDR3 reads TGTGCCAGCAGTCCCTGGGACAGGGGGGCGGAAAAACTGTTTTTT.

The chain is built from TRBV5-1 and TRBJ2-5; TRBD1 matches at 9 bases. The J call may be wrong; the DNA end is better matched by TRBJ2-7. This CDR3 spans 14 amino acids. CDR1 and CDR2 (germline): SGHRS, YFSETQ. The DNA of the CDR3 is TGCGCCAGCAGCCCCCGGACAGGGGTCTACGAGCAGTACTTC. Encoded protein: CASSPRTGVYEQYF.

This chain links TRBV9 with TRBJ2-3, with 7 positions matching TRBD1. The CDR3 covers 15 residues. Germline trimming cut 3 bases from V and 3 bases from J; bases unmatched to any gene: 7. Per germline, CDR1 SGDLS and CDR2 YYNGEE. This CDR3 reads CASSETTGETDTQYF. The CDR3 nucleotides read TGTGCCAGCAGCGAAACCACAGGGGAGACAGATACGCAGTATTTT.

This chain links TRBV5-6 with TRBJ2-3; the D gene is possibly TRBD1 (6 bases). V gave up 4 bases and J gave up 2 bases, with 17 bases separating them. CDR1 is SGHDT, CDR2 YYEEEE, per germline. The CDR3 totals 16 residues. The CDR3 loop reads CASSTLFRGPTDTQYF. The CDR3 nucleotides read TGTGCCAGCAGCACGTTATTCAGGGGTCCCACAGATACGCAGTATTTT.

This clone showed up just a few times. The chain recombines TRBV10-3 with TRBJ2-7; 10 nucleotides line up with TRBD2. Trimming took 8 bases from V and 3 from J; bases not matched to a gene: 7. Germline CDR1 reads ENHRY; CDR2 reads SYGVKD. The CDR3 length is 14 residues. This CDR3 is CAIGTGTSDYEQYF. The CDR3 DNA follows: TGTGCCATCGGGACGGGGACTAGCGACTACGAGCAGTACTTC.

CDR3 nucleotides: TGTGCCTGGACCAGGCGCTCCCTTGAGCAGTTCTTC. Encoded protein: CAWTRRSLEQFF. This chain uses TRBV30 with TRBJ2-1, with no clear D. Germline CDR1 is GTSNPN and CDR2 is SVGIG (reference sequence). The CDR3 covers 12 residues. The V and J ends lost 4 bases and 9 bases respectively, with 13 bases between them.

The V call is TRBV19, the J call TRBJ1-5, with 7 bases lining up with TRBD1. The CDR3 runs to 14 residues. CDR1 and CDR2 from the germline V gene are LNHDA and SQIVND (reference sequence). The junction had 7 bases not matched to a gene; V was cut back by 8 bases and J by 3 bases. This chain's CDR3 is CASLGQGVNQPQHF. CDR3 bases: TGTGCCAGTCTAGGTCAGGGGGTCAATCAGCCCCAGCATTTT.

The chain employs TRBV7-2 and TRBJ1-1, with D possibly TRBD1 on 6 matching bases. The CDR3 has 12 amino acids. Germline assignment: CDR1 SGHTA and CDR2 FQGNSA. V gave up 5 bases and J gave up 10 bases, with 14 bases separating them. The CDR3 bases are TGTGCCAGCAGCCCCCCAGGGGTTGGAGCTTTCTTT. Its translation: CASSPPGVGAFF.